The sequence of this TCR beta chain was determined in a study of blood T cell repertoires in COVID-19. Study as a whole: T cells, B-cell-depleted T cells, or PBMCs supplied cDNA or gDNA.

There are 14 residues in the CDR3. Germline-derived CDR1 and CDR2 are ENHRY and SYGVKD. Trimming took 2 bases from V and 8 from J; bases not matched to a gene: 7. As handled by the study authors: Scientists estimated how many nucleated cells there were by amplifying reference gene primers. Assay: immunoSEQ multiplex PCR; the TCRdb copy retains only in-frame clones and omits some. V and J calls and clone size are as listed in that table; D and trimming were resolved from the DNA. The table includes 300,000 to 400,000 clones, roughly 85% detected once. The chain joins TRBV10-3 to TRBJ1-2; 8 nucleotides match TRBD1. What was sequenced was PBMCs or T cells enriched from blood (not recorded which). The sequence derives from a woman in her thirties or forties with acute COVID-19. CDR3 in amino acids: CAISELAGQVGYTF. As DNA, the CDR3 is TGTGCCATCAGTGAGCTCGCGGGACAGGTGGGCTACACCTTC.